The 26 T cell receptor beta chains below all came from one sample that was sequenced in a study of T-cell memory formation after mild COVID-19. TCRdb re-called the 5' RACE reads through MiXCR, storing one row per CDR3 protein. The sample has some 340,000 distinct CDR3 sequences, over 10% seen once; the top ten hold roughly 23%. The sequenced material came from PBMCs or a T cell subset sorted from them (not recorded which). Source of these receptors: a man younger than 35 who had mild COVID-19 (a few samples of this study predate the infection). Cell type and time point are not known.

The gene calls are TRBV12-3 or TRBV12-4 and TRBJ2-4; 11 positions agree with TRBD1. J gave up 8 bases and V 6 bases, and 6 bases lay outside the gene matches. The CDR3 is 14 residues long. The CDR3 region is CASRRTGGLDIQYF. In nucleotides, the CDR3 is TGTGCCAGCAGACGGACAGGGGGCTTGGACATTCAGTACTTC.

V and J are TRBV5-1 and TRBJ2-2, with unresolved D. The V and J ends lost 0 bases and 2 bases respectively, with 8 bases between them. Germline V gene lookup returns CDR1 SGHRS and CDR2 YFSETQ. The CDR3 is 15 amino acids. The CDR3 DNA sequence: TGCGCCAGCAGCTTGGATCTTTTTAACACCGGGGAGCTGTTTTTT. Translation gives CASSLDLFNTGELFF.

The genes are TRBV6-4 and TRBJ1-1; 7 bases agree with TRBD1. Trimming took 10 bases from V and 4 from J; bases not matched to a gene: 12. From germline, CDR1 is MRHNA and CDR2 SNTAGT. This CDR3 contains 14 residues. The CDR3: CATLPTGKGTEAFF. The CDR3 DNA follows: TGTGCCACCCTTCCGACAGGGAAGGGCACTGAAGCTTTCTTT.

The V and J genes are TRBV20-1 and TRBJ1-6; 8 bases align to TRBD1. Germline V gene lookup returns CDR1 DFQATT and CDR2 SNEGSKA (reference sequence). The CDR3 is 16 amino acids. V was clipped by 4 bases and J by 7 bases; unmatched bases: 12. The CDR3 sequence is CSATKTGDDNNSPLHF. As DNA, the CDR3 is TGCAGTGCTACAAAGACAGGGGACGATAACAATTCACCCCTCCACTTT.

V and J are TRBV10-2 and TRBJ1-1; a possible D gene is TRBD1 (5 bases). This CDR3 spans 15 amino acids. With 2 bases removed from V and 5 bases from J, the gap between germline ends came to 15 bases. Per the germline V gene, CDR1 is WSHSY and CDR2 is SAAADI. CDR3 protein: CASSEHRGLGTEAFF. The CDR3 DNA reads TGCGCCAGCAGTGAGCACCGGGGACTGGGGACTGAAGCTTTCTTT.

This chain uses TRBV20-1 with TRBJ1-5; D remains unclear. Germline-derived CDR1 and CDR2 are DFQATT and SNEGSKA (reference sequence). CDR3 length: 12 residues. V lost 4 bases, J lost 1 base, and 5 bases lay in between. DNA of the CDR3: TGCAGTGCTAAAGACAGCAATCAGCCCCAGCATTTT. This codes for CSAKDSNQPQHF.

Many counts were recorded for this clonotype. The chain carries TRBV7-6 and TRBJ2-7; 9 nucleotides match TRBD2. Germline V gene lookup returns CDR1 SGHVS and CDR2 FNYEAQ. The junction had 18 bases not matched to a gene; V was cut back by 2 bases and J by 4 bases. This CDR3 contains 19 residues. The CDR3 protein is CASSLRQRTGSGGFYEQYF. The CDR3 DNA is TGTGCCAGCAGCTTAAGACAGCGAACGGGTAGCGGGGGATTTTACGAGCAGTACTTC.

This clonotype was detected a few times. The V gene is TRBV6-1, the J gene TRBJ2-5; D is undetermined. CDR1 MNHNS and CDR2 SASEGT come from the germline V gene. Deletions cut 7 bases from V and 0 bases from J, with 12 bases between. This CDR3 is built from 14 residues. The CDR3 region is CASIADWYQETQYF. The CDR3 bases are TGTGCCAGCATTGCCGACTGGTACCAAGAGACCCAGTACTTC.

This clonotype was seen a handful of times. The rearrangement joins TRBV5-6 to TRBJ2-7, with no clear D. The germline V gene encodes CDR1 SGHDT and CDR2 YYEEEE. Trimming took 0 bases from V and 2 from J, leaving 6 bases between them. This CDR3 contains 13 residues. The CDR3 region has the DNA TGTGCCAGCAGCTTGGCCCTGACCTACGAGCAGTACGTC. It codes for CASSLALTYEQYV.

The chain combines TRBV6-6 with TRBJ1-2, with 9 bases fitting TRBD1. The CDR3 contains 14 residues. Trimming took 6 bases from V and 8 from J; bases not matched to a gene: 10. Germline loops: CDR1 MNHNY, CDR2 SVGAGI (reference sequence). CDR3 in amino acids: CASSRDREVQGYTF. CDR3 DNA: TGTGCCAGCAGCCGGGACAGGGAGGTACAAGGCTACACCTTC.

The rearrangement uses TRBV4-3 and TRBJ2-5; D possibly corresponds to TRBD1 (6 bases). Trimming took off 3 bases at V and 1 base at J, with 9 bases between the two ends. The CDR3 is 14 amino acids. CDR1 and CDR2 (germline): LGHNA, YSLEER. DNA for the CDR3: TGCGCCAGCAGCCAGGGGACAACCCAAGAGACCCAGTACTTC. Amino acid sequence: CASSQGTTQETQYF.

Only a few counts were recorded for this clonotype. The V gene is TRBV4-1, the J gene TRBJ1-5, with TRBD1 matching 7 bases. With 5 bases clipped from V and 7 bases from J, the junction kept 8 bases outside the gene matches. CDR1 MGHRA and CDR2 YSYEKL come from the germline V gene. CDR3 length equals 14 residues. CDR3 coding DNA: TGCGCCAGCAGCAGACAGGGAGGGGAACAGCCCCAGCATTTT. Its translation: CASSRQGGEQPQHF.

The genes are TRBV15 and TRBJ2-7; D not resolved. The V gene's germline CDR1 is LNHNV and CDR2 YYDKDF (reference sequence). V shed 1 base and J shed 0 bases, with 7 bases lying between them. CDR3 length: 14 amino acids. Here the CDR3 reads CATSRGFSSYEQYF. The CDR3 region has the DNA TGTGCCACCAGCAGAGGATTTAGCTCCTACGAGCAGTACTTC.

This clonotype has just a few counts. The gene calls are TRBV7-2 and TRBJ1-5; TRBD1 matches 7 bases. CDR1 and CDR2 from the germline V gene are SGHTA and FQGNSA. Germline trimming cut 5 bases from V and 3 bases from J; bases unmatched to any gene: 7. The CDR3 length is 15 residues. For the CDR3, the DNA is TGTGCCAGCAGCCCTTGGACAGGACACAATCAGCCCCAGCATTTT. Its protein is CASSPWTGHNQPQHF.

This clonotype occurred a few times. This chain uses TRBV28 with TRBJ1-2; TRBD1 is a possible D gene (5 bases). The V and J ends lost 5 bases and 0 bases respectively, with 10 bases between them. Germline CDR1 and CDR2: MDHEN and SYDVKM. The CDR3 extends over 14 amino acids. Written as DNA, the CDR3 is TGTGCCAGCAGTACCGGGGCGACTAACTATGGCTACACCTTC. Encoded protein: CASSTGATNYGYTF.

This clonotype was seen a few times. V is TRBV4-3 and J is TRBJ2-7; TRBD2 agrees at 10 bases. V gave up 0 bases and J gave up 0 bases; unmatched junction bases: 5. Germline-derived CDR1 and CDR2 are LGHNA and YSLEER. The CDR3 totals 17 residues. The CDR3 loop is CASSQDTSGASSYEQYF. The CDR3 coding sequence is TGCGCCAGCAGCCAAGATACTAGCGGGGCAAGCTCCTACGAGCAGTACTTC.

This chain's CDR3 is CASSPGTYEQYV. The CDR3 DNA reads TGTGCCAGCTCACCAGGGACCTACGAGCAGTACGTC. V and J are TRBV18 and TRBJ2-7, with no clear D. Germline CDR1 is KGHSH and CDR2 is LQKENI. The CDR3 has 12 amino acids. The ends were cut back, 2 bases at V and 2 bases at J, with 4 bases in the middle.

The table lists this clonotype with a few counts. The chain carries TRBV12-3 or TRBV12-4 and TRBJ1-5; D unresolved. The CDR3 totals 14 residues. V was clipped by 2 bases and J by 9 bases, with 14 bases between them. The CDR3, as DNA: TGTGCCAGCAGTTTACTTGCAGGCAGTGGGCCCCAGCATTTT. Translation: CASSLLAGSGPQHF.

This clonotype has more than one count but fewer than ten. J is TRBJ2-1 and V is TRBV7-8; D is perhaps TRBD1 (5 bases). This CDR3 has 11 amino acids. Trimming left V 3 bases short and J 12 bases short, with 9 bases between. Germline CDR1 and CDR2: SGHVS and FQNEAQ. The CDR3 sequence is CASSLAGRQFF. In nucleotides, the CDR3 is TGTGCCAGCAGCTTGGCAGGGCGGCAGTTCTTC.

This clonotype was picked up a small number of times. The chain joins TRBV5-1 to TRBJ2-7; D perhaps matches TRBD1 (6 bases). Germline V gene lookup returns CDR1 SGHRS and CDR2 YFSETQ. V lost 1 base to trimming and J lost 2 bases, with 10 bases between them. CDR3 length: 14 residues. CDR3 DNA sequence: TGCGCCAGCAGCTTGACAGGGTTGGCCTACGAGCAGTACGTC. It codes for CASSLTGLAYEQYV.

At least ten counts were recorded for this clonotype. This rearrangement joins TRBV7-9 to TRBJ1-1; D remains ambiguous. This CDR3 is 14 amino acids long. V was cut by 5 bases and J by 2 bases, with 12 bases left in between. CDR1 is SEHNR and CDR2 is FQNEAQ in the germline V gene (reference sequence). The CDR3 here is CASSRGLLNTEAFF. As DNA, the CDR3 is TGTGCCAGCAGCCGCGGACTCCTAAACACTGAAGCTTTCTTT.

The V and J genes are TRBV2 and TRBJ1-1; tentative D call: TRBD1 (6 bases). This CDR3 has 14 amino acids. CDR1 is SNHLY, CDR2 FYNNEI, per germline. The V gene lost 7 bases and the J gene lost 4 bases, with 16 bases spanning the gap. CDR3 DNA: TGTGCCAGCACAGGGGAGGACGGGAGCACTGAAGCTTTCTTT. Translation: CASTGEDGSTEAFF.

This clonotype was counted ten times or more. CDR3 in amino acids: CASSARGGAVETQYF. CDR3 in DNA: TGTGCCAGCAGTGCCCGCGGGGGGGCCGTGGAGACCCAGTACTTC. V gene TRBV12-3 or TRBV12-4 combines with J gene TRBJ2-5; the match to TRBD2 covers 9 bases. V gave up 5 bases and J gave up 5 bases; unmatched junction bases: 9. This CDR3 spans 15 amino acids.

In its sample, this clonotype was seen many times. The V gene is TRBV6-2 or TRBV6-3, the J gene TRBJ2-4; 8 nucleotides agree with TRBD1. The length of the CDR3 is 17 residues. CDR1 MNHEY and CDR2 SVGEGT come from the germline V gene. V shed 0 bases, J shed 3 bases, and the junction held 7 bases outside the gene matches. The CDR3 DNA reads TGTGCCAGCAGTTACTCGACAGGGGATGGCGGCAAAAACATTCAGTACTTC. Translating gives CASSYSTGDGGKNIQYF.

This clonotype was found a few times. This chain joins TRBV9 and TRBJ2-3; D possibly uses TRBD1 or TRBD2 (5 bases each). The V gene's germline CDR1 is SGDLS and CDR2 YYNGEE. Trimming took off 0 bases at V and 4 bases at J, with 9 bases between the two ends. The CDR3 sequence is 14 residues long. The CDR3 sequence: CASSVGGDADTQYF. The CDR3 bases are TGTGCCAGCAGCGTAGGAGGGGACGCAGATACGCAGTATTTT.

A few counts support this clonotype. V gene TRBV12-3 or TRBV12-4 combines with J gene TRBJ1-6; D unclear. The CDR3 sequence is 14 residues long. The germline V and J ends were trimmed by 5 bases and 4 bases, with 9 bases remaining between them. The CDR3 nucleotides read TGTGCCAGCAGTACTGGGCCTTATAATTCACCCCTCCACTTT. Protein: CASSTGPYNSPLHF.